These T cell receptor beta chains were read from a single sample in a study of T cell repertoires in cytomegalovirus infection. What these receptors recognize is not known. TCRdb analysed the reads with MiXCR anew, one entry per CDR3 protein. The profile shows tens of thousands of distinct CDR3 sequences, 20% to 25% of them singletons. Sequencing used CD8+ T cells from cultured PBMCs, obtained from culture after CMV antigen stimulation. The source of these receptors is a human donor in good health (CMV status not recorded). Some clones in this sample may be carry-over from other donors' samples. The CDR3 runs from the conserved cysteine through the conserved F or W. D genes are given only for firm matches. Some rows mark clone size as missing; the rest say once, few, many or name a class of expanded clone.

clone size	V gene	D gene	J gene	CDR3 DNA	CDR3 protein
few	TRBV7-3	-	TRBJ1-1	TGTGCCAGCAGCTTAGAGGTTAGGCCCATGAACACTGAAGCTTTCTTT	CASSLEVRPMNTEAFF
-	TRBV11-2	TRBD2	TRBJ2-2	TGTGCCAGCAGCTTCTTTTGGGTAGCGGGGGCCATGAACACCGGGGAGCTGTTTTTT	CASSFFWVAGAMNTGELFF
few	TRBV7-2	-	TRBJ2-7	TGTGCCGCAGAGAATATCCGCGAGCAGTACTTC	CAAENIREQYF
-	TRBV28	-	TRBJ1-5	TGTGCCACCTCTCCCCCGCAGCATTTT	CATSPPQHF
-	TRBV11-2	TRBD1	TRBJ2-1	TGTGCCAGCAGCTCGCCCGGGACAGGGGATTATGAGCAGTTCTTC	CASSSPGTGDYEQFF
-	TRBV14	-	TRBJ1-2	TGTGCCAGCAGCGTGAGGTCTGGGGCCTATGGCTACACCTTC	CASSVRSGAYGYTF
once	TRBV7-2	-	TRBJ2-2	TGTGCCAGCAGCTTAATTTCGAACACCGGGGAGCTGTTTTTT	CASSLISNTGELFF
few	TRBV6-1	-	TRBJ1-5	TGTGCCAGCAGTGAATTGGGGGGGGCACAGAGCAATCAGCCCCAGCATTTT	CASSELGGAQSNQPQHF
-	TRBV11-2	-	TRBJ2-7	TGTGCCAGCAGCTTAGGCCCCCCGGGGAGGATTCCCTACGAGCAGTACTTC	CASSLGPPGRIPYEQYF
-	TRBV27	TRBD1	TRBJ2-4	TGTGCCAGCAGCCCGGGACAGAGAGCCAAAAACATTCAGTACTTC	CASSPGQRAKNIQYF
few	TRBV11-2	TRBD1	TRBJ2-1	TGTGCCAGCACCGAAACGGGGCCAGGGGGCAATGAGCAGTTCTTC	CASTETGPGGNEQFF
-	TRBV7-2	-	TRBJ1-4	TGTGCCAGCAGCCGTCGACTTAACGTGGCAACTAATGAAAAACTGTTTTTT	CASSRRLNVATNEKLFF
once	TRBV6-1	-	TRBJ1-1	TGTGCCAGCCTCAGTAGGCCAGGGAGAAAGGCTGAAGCTTTCTTT	CASLSRPGRKAEAFF
-	TRBV23-1	TRBD1	TRBJ2-7	TGCGCCAGCAGTCAATGGTTGGGACAGGGTCCCTACGAGCAGTACTTC	CASSQWLGQGPYEQYF
few	TRBV7-2	TRBD1	TRBJ1-4	TGTGCCAGCAGCTCGACAGGGTTTAACGAAAAACTGTTTTTT	CASSSTGFNEKLFF
-	TRBV12-3/TRBV12-4	-	TRBJ2-7	TGTGCCAGCACACAACGGGCCGGGGAGCAGTACTTC	CASTQRAGEQYF
many	TRBV7-2	-	TRBJ2-3	TGTGCCAGCAGCTTAGTGTCTAGCACAGATACGCAGTATTTT	CASSLVSSTDTQYF
-	TRBV4-1	-	TRBJ2-7	TGCGCCAGCAGCCAAGGGTACGAGAGGGATCCGGAGTACTTC	CASSQGYERDPEYF
-	TRBV9	-	TRBJ2-1	TGTGCCAGCAGCGCCTACGACAGCCCCCAATACAATGAGCAGTTCTTC	CASSAYDSPQYNEQFF
many	TRBV6-2/TRBV6-3	TRBD1	TRBJ2-1	TGTGCCAGCAGCTTTAACCGGGACAGAAGAGAACCCTTTTACAATGAGCAGTTCTTC	CASSFNRDRREPFYNEQFF
few	TRBV6-1	-	TRBJ2-3	TGTGCCAGCAGTGAGATCCGGGGGGCTGATACGCAGTATTTT	CASSEIRGADTQYF
-	TRBV19	-	TRBJ1-1	TGTGCCAGTAGTATAGAAGGGTTCACTGAAGCTTTCTTT	CASSIEGFTEAFF
few	TRBV7-9	-	TRBJ2-1	TGTGCCAGCAGCTTATTAACCGAGCAGTTCTTC	CASSLLTEQFF
-	TRBV19	-	TRBJ2-1	TGTGCCAGTACCACACGGAGGGGGGACCCCTACAATGAGCAGTTCTTC	CASTTRRGDPYNEQFF
few	TRBV6-6	-	TRBJ1-2	TGTGCCAGCAGTTATCCAGGCAGCTATGGCTACACCTTC	CASSYPGSYGYTF
few	TRBV7-2	TRBD1	TRBJ2-4	TGTGCCAGCAGCTTAGCGGACAGGGGGCCAAAAAACATTCAGTACTTC	CASSLADRGPKNIQYF
-	TRBV4-1	TRBD1	TRBJ1-2	TGCGCCAGCAGCCAAGGACAGGGGCCGATGTCTTACTATGGCTACACCTTC	CASSQGQGPMSYYGYTF
few	TRBV12-3/TRBV12-4	-	TRBJ2-2	TGTGCCAGCAGTTTGCAAACCGGGGAGCTGTTTTTT	CASSLQTGELFF
few	TRBV12-3/TRBV12-4	-	TRBJ2-3	TGTGCCAGCAGTTTAGCCTGGCTGGATACGCAGTATTTT	CASSLAWLDTQYF
-	TRBV6-2/TRBV6-3	-	TRBJ1-2	TGTGCCAGCAGTTACTCGATGGAGGGGACCACAGGCTGCACCTTC	CASSYSMEGTTGCTF
many	TRBV7-9	TRBD1	TRBJ1-1	TGTGCCAGCAGCGGTGCCGGGACAGGGTCCCCCACTGAAGCTTTCTTT	CASSGAGTGSPTEAFF
-	TRBV7-3	-	TRBJ2-1	TGTGCCAGCAGCTTAACTCCAATGGGAATTTATAACAATGAGCAGTTCTTC	CASSLTPMGIYNNEQFF
few	TRBV7-9	-	TRBJ2-5	TGTGCCAGCAGCTTACCAGGGGAACAAGAGACCCAGTACTTC	CASSLPGEQETQYF
few	TRBV4-1	-	TRBJ1-2	TGCGCCAGCAGCCAAGATGCCGGCAACCCCTATGGCTACACCTTC	CASSQDAGNPYGYTF
-	TRBV12-3/TRBV12-4	-	TRBJ2-7	TGTGCCAGCACCCCGGGCTTCGTGAACCACGAGCAGTACTTC	CASTPGFVNHEQYF
-	TRBV2	TRBD1	TRBJ1-1	TGTGCCAGCAGGCAACAGGGGGCAAAAAACACTGAAGCTTTCTTT	CASRQQGAKNTEAFF
-	TRBV7-9	TRBD1	TRBJ2-2	TGTGCCAGCAGCCTCCTAACAGGGGCGGACACCGGGGAGCTGTTTTTT	CASSLLTGADTGELFF
-	TRBV6-1	TRBD1	TRBJ1-2	TGTGCCAGCAGTGACCGGGGACAGGGATCTCACGGCTACACCTTC	CASSDRGQGSHGYTF
many	TRBV12-3/TRBV12-4	-	TRBJ2-7	TGTGCCAGCAGTTTAAACCGACAGTACGAGCAGTACTTC	CASSLNRQYEQYF
many	TRBV6-1	-	TRBJ1-1	TGTGCCAGCAGTGAAATGGAAGGGTTTACTGAAGCTTTCTTT	CASSEMEGFTEAFF
-	TRBV5-6	TRBD1	TRBJ2-7	TGTGCCAGCAGCTCGACCCGCCGCAGGGGGTCGGCGTACGAGCAGTACTTC	CASSSTRRRGSAYEQYF